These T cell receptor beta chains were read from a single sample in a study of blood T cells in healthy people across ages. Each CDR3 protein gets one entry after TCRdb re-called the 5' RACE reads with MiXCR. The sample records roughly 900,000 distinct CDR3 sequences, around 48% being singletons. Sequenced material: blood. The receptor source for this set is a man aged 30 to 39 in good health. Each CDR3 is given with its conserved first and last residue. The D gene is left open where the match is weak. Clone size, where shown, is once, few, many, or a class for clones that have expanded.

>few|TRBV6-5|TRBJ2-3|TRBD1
CASSPGQVGDTQYF
TGTGCCAGCAGCCCAGGACAGGTGGGAGATACGCAGTATTTT
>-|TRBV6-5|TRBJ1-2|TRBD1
CASRETGVNYGYTF
TGTGCCAGCAGAGAGACAGGGGTTAACTATGGCTACACCTTC
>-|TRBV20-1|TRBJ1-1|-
CSPARQVEAFF
TGCAGTCCGGCGAGACAGGTTGAAGCTTTCTTT
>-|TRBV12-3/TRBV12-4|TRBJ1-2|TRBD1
CASSGTAGALYGYTF
TGTGCCAGCAGCGGGACAGCGGGCGCCTTGTATGGCTACACCTTC
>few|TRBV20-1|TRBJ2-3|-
CSARDGRGGDTQYF
TGCAGTGCTAGAGATGGTAGGGGAGGCGATACGCAGTATTTT
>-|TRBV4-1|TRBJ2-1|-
CASSQGRDFDEQFF
TGCGCCAGCAGCCAAGGCAGGGACTTCGATGAGCAGTTCTTC
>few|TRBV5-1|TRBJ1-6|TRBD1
CASSSATGQGNSPLHF
TGCGCCAGCAGCTCCGCCACGGGACAGGGGAATTCACCCCTCCACTTT
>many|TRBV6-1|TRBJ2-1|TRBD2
CASRGLAGGLSSYNEQFF
TGTGCCAGCAGGGGACTAGCGGGGGGCCTGAGCTCCTACAATGAGCAGTTCTTC
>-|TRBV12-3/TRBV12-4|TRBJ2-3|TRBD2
CASSWGLAGGPITDTQYF
TGTGCCAGCAGTTGGGGACTAGCGGGGGGACCGATCACAGATACGCAGTATTTT
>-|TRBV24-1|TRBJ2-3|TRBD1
CATSEAGTGDTDTQYF
TGTGCCACCAGTGAAGCCGGGACAGGGGACACAGATACGCAGTATTTT
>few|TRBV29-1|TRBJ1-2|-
CSVEGRAESYGYTF
TGCAGCGTTGAAGGAAGGGCCGAGTCATATGGCTACACCTTC
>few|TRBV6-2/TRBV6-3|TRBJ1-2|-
CASSYLWDSGYTF
TGTGCCAGCAGTTATCTCTGGGATTCCGGCTACACCTTC
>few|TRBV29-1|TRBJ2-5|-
CSVSDSLQETQYF
TGCAGCGTCTCGGACAGTCTACAAGAGACCCAGTACTTC
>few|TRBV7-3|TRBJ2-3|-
CASSQTGSSTDTQYF
TGTGCCAGCAGCCAGACGGGATCTAGCACAGATACGCAGTATTTT
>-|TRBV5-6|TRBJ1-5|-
CASSMQGYSNQPQHF
TGTGCCAGCAGCATGCAGGGGTATAGCAATCAGCCCCAGCATTTT
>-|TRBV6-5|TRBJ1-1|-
CASSYVGPGDTEAFF
TGTGCCAGCAGTTACGTCGGCCCAGGGGACACTGAAGCTTTCTTT
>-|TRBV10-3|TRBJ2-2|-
CAIKGGRQNTGELFF
TGTGCCATCAAGGGGGGGAGGCAGAACACCGGGGAGCTGTTTTTT
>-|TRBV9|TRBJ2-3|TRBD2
CASSVWTSGGTTDTQYF
TGTGCCAGCAGCGTCTGGACTAGCGGGGGGACCACAGATACGCAGTATTTT
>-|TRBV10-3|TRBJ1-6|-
CAISPGSSYNSPLHF
TGTGCCATCAGCCCGGGGAGCTCCTATAATTCACCCCTCCACTTT
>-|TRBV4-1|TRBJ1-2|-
CASSQVMGDRDYGYTF
TGCGCCAGCAGCCAAGTCATGGGAGATCGGGACTATGGCTACACCTTC